This T cell receptor beta chain was sequenced during a study of regulatory T cells in long-lasting Graves disease. Across the whole study: The study counted Graves' disease as persistent given over 5 years of antithyroid drugs and positive TSH receptor antibodies. Study results and limitations: Sharing of public clonotypes was greater in persistent patients (roughly 2,900) than in new patients (around 1,000).

Time point in this sample: persistent/refractory GD, antithyroid drugs over 5 years with positive TRAb. With RNA extracted from PBMCs as input, the TCR library was made. V was shortened by 5 bases and J by 2 bases, with 12 bases between the two germline ends. Germline assignment: CDR1 SGHTA and CDR2 FQGNSA. CDR3 length: 14 residues. With respect to this clonotype: Antigen specificity is unknown. This may stem from a read error, because a much larger clone lies one nucleotide away.

Construction of TCR beta libraries relied on iRepertoire HTBI primers and on Arm-PCR targeting CDR3 regions. In TCRdb, the multiplex PCR reads were re-called with MiXCR into one record per CDR3 protein. The data hold roughly 360,000 distinct CDR3 sequences, with around 23% observed a single time. Sample: peripheral blood mononuclear cells (PBMCs), taken when the disease was refractory, from a patient treated with antithyroid drugs. The receptor was isolated from a woman aged 40-49 years with Graves disease. The J gene is TRBJ1-2, the V gene TRBV7-2; no firm D call. The CDR3 loop is CASSPFEENYGYTF. CDR3 DNA sequence: TGTGCCAGCAGCCCCTTTGAGGAGAACTATGGCTACACCTTC. The full variable domain, completed using reference TRBV7-2 and TRBJ1-2, is GAGVSQSPSNKVTEKGKDVELRCDPISGHTALYWYRQSLGQGLEFLIYFQGNSAPDKSGLPSDRFSAERTGGSVSTLTIQRTQQEDSAVYLCASSPFEENYGYTFGSGTRLTVV.